Sequencing of this TCR beta chain was carried out in a study of response to subunit inactivated influenza vaccine. Findings and limits, study-wide: There was a suggestion from the authors that each seasonal influenza vaccination recruits few new T cells.

TCRdb analysed the RT-PCR reads with MiXCR anew, one entry per CDR3 protein. The sample carries a few hundred thousand distinct CDR3 sequences, 14% recorded once. This clonotype has more than one count but fewer than ten. The antigen remains unidentified. This CDR3 contains 15 residues. The V end was cut by 0 bases, the J end by 2 bases, with 11 bases between. CDR1 and CDR2 (germline): MGHRA, YSYEKL. This TCR derives from a man aged 50-59 years who received an inactivated influenza vaccine. The material was PBMCs from blood, obtained approximately 12 days after vaccination. The chain links TRBV4-1 to TRBJ2-7; D ambiguous. The DNA of the CDR3 is TGCGCCAGCAGCCAAGAGACCCTTAAGCCCTACGAGCAGTACTTC. It translates to CASSQETLKPYEQYF.